The 24 T cell receptor beta chains in this list originate from one sample, sequenced in a study of T cells after yellow fever vaccination. A single record per CDR3 protein comes from TCRdb applying MiXCR to the 5' RACE reads. In the table there are some 300,000 distinct CDR3 sequences, approximately 8% of which are singletons. The sample in question was CD4+ T cells sorted from PBMCs, obtained 5 days after the yellow fever booster vaccination. The receptor source for this set is a man younger than 35 who received the YFV17D yellow fever vaccine.

This clonotype was found a few times. Relative to the germline gene, one junction end is altered; a read error may explain this. CDR3 nucleotide sequence: TGTGCCAGCAGTTACTCGAAGTTCGGGGGGCCCAGAGTCTTC. This sequence encodes CASSYSKFGGPRVF. The chain couples TRBV6-5 to TRBJ2-1; TRBD2 is a possible D gene (7 bases). This CDR3 contains 14 residues. CDR1 MNHEY and CDR2 SVGAGI come from the germline V gene.

The genes are TRBV20-1 and TRBJ2-3; D unclear. The length of the CDR3 is 14 residues. The germline V gene encodes CDR1 DFQATT and CDR2 SNEGSKA (reference sequence). Trimming took off 4 bases at V and 0 bases at J, with 11 bases between the two ends. The CDR3 loop reads CSANHPSSTDTQYF. Written as DNA, the CDR3 is TGCAGTGCTAATCATCCGTCTAGCACAGATACGCAGTATTTT.

The chain couples TRBV5-6 to TRBJ1-4; D is ambiguous. The CDR3 is 13 amino acids. Germline V lookup: CDR1 SGHDT, CDR2 YYEEEE. Trimming took off 6 bases at V and 2 bases at J, with 8 bases between the two ends. The CDR3, as DNA: TGTGCCAGCACCATTGGGACTAATGAAAAACTGTTTTTT. Its translation: CASTIGTNEKLFF.

This clonotype was counted a few times. The rearrangement joins TRBV21-1 to TRBJ1-4. TRBV21-1 is recorded as a pseudogene. This CDR3 has 12 residues. DNA of the CDR3: TGTGCCAGCAGCCCACCACAGGAAAAACTGTTTTTT. Amino acids: CASSPPQEKLFF.

This clonotype occurred many times. This rearrangement joins TRBV10-3 to TRBJ2-3; D may be TRBD2 (7 bases). This CDR3 is built from 14 residues. V lost 2 bases and J 7 bases, leaving 13 bases between the germline ends. Germline CDR1 reads ENHRY; CDR2 reads SYGVKD. This CDR3 is CAISERGGVYTQYF. The CDR3 region has the DNA TGTGCCATCAGTGAGAGGGGGGGAGTATATACGCAGTATTTT.

The chain employs TRBV18 and TRBJ1-1; 8 nucleotides agree with TRBD1. CDR1 is KGHSH and CDR2 is LQKENI in the germline V gene. There are 11 residues in the CDR3. Unmatched junction bases numbered 3, after V lost 5 bases and J lost 10 bases. The CDR3 DNA reads TGTGCCAGCTCATTCGACAGGGGAGCTTTCTTT. The encoded protein is CASSFDRGAFF.

The table lists this clonotype with many counts. The V call is TRBV30, the J call TRBJ2-1; TRBD2 agrees at 11 bases. From germline, CDR1 is GTSNPN and CDR2 SVGIG (reference sequence). Trimming removed 1 base from V and 3 bases from J; junction bases left unmatched: 5. The CDR3 consists of 16 residues. CDR3 coding DNA: TGTGCCTGGAGTGGGCTAGCGGGGGGCGACTACAATGAGCAGTTCTTC. This sequence encodes CAWSGLAGGDYNEQFF. The full variable domain, with the rest looked up from reference TRBV30 and TRBJ2-1, is SQTIHQWPATLVQPVGSPLSLECTVEGTSNPNLYWYRQAAGRGLQLLFYSVGIGQISSEVPQNLSASRPQDRQFILSSKKLLLSDSGFYLCAWSGLAGGDYNEQFFGPGTRLTVL.

This clonotype was counted between two and nine times. V usage is TRBV18 and J usage is TRBJ2-2; D is unclear. The CDR3 totals 16 residues. Trimming took 3 bases from V and 1 from J, leaving 12 bases between them. From germline, CDR1 is KGHSH and CDR2 LQKENI. In DNA form, the CDR3 reads TGTGCCAGCTCACCTAACGTCGGGCGGAACACCGGGGAGCTGTTTTTT. Translated, it gives CASSPNVGRNTGELFF. Together with reference TRBV18 and TRBJ2-2, the CDR3 gives the full variable domain: NAGVMQNPRHLVRRRGQEARLRCSPMKGHSHVYWYRQLPEEGLKFMVYLQKENIIDESGMPKERFSAEFPKEGPSILRIQQVVRGDSAAYFCASSPNVGRNTGELFFGEGSRLTVL.

The chain is built from TRBV10-3 and TRBJ1-1; a possible D gene is TRBD1 (5 bases). This CDR3 is 13 amino acids long. The germline CDR1 and CDR2 sequences are ENHRY and SYGVKD. The chain's CDR3 is CASLAGTNTEAFF. The CDR3 bases are TGTGCATCCCTGGCGGGGACGAACACTGAAGCTTTCTTT.

This clonotype has just a few counts. This chain links TRBV20-1 with TRBJ2-1, with D possibly TRBD2 on 5 matching bases. The CDR3 sequence is 12 residues long. From germline, CDR1 is DFQATT and CDR2 SNEGSKA (reference sequence). The CDR3 region is CSAVWLANEQFF. CDR3 in DNA: TGCAGCGCGGTGTGGCTAGCCAATGAGCAGTTCTTC.

The genes are TRBV11-1 and TRBJ2-1; 10 bases are shared with TRBD2. This CDR3 comprises 17 residues. In germline, CDR1 is SGHAT, CDR2 FQDESV (reference sequence). Unmatched junction bases numbered 7, after V lost 1 base and J lost 4 bases. CDR3 sequence reads: CASSLEFSGGQYNEQFF. The CDR3 DNA sequence: TGTGCCAGCAGCTTAGAGTTTAGCGGGGGGCAATACAATGAGCAGTTCTTC.

The genes are TRBV19 and TRBJ2-6; D gene uncertain. The CDR3 loop spans 19 amino acids. The germline CDR1 and CDR2 sequences are LNHDA and SQIVND (reference sequence). The V end lost 2 bases, the J end lost 1 base, and 18 bases lay between the germline ends. The CDR3 coding sequence is TGTGCCAGTAGTATACTGGGATACACTTCGGATTCTGGGGCCAACGTCCTGACTTTC. It specifies CASSILGYTSDSGANVLTF.

In this sample, this clonotype turned up many times. The gene calls are TRBV25-1 and TRBJ1-5; D not resolved. Germline CDR1 is MGHDK and CDR2 is SYGVNS. The V end was cut by 3 bases, the J end by 6 bases, with 6 bases between. The CDR3 consists of 12 residues. The CDR3 sequence: CASSDFGQPQHF. CDR3 bases: TGTGCCAGCAGTGATTTCGGTCAGCCCCAGCATTTT.

This clonotype was picked up a small number of times. The rearrangement links TRBV5-1 to TRBJ2-2; possibly TRBD1 for D (5 bases). The CDR3 has 15 amino acids. Between the trimmed V and J ends, which lost 0 bases and 2 bases, there was a span of 8 bases. CDR1 SGHRS and CDR2 YFSETQ come from the germline V gene. The CDR3 reads CASSLGTLNTGELFF. The CDR3 DNA is TGCGCCAGCAGCTTGGGGACACTAAACACCGGGGAGCTGTTTTTT.

This clonotype has a handful of counts. The chain couples TRBV13 to TRBJ2-4; D is perhaps TRBD2 (5 bases). V dropped 0 bases and J dropped 6 bases, with 9 bases sitting between them. CDR3 length: 14 amino acids. Per the germline V gene, CDR1 is PRHDT and CDR2 is FYEKMQ (reference sequence). In DNA form, the CDR3 reads TGTGCCAGCAGCTTAGGGGACTGGGGAAACATTCAGTACTTC. Its translation is CASSLGDWGNIQYF.

This clonotype was observed at least ten times. This rearrangement joins TRBV6-2 or TRBV6-3 to TRBJ2-4, with no clear D. The V end was cut by 2 bases, the J end by 0 bases, with 2 bases between. The CDR3 consists of 13 residues. The germline CDR1 and CDR2 sequences are MNHEY and SVGEGT. The DNA of the CDR3 is TGTGCCAGCAGTTACATAGCCAAAAACATTCAGTACTTC. This gives the protein CASSYIAKNIQYF.

V gene TRBV4-3 combines with J gene TRBJ1-2; 8 bases fit TRBD1. Trimming took 3 bases from V and 4 from J; bases not matched to a gene: 4. Germline V gene data show CDR1 as LGHNA and CDR2 as YSLEER. This CDR3 spans 14 amino acids. The CDR3, as DNA: TGCGCCAGCAGCCACGGGGACAGGCTCTATGGCTACACCTTC. This sequence encodes CASSHGDRLYGYTF.

The chain has TRBV6-6 and TRBJ1-4, with a possible D match to TRBD1 (6 bases). Germline V lookup: CDR1 MNHNY, CDR2 SVGAGI (reference sequence). CDR3 length: 14 amino acids. Trimming shortened V by 2 bases and J by 8 bases, and 12 bases separated the two germline ends. In nucleotides, the CDR3 is TGTGCCAGCAGTTACCCCGGGACACCGGAAAAACTGTTTTTT. Residues: CASSYPGTPEKLFF.

This clonotype was seen a handful of times. This chain joins TRBV18 and TRBJ2-3; unclear D gene. This CDR3 comprises 13 residues. The germline CDR1 and CDR2 sequences are KGHSH and LQKENI. V was pared by 6 bases and J by 2 bases, with 9 bases between. CDR3 sequence (DNA): TGTGCCAGCTCTTCGGACCACACAGATACGCAGTATTTT. Protein sequence: CASSSDHTDTQYF. The variable domain in full, with the rest retrieved from reference TRBV18 and TRBJ2-3, is NAGVMQNPRHLVRRRGQEARLRCSPMKGHSHVYWYRQLPEEGLKFMVYLQKENIIDESGMPKERFSAEFPKEGPSILRIQQVVRGDSAAYFCASSSDHTDTQYFGPGTRLTVL.

The V and J genes are TRBV27 and TRBJ1-1; 7 bases are a match to TRBD1. Per germline, CDR1 MNHEY and CDR2 SMNVEV (reference sequence). The junction had 10 bases not matched to a gene; V was cut back by 6 bases and J by 9 bases. This CDR3 comprises 13 residues. The CDR3 sequence: CASRTTGRAQAFF. DNA for the CDR3: TGTGCCAGCAGAACGACAGGGAGAGCCCAAGCTTTCTTT.

This clonotype came up a few times. The V gene is TRBV10-3, the J gene TRBJ2-7; D not resolved. The CDR3 has 11 amino acids. Trimming shortened V by 7 bases and J by 4 bases, and 8 bases separated the two germline ends. Germline loops: CDR1 ENHRY, CDR2 SYGVKD. CDR3 region: CAITAGYEQYF. The CDR3 nucleotides read TGTGCCATCACTGCCGGATACGAGCAGTACTTC.

This clonotype was observed many times. This chain links TRBV6-5 with TRBJ2-7; TRBD2 is a possible D gene (7 bases). The V end lost 2 bases, the J end lost 7 bases, and 18 bases lay between the germline ends. Germline V gene data show CDR1 as MNHEY and CDR2 as SVGAGI. This CDR3 region has 15 residues. The CDR3: CASSYAMGGAGEQYV. The CDR3 bases are TGTGCCAGCAGTTACGCCATGGGGGGGGCGGGTGAGCAGTACGTC.

At least ten counts were recorded for this clonotype. The rearrangement uses TRBV28 and TRBJ2-6; no clear D. The CDR3 is 14 residues long. Per the germline V gene, CDR1 is MDHEN and CDR2 is SYDVKM. V gave up 6 bases and J gave up 0 bases, with 6 bases separating them. The CDR3 region has the DNA TGTGCCAGCAGACCCCGCTCTGGGGCCAACGTCCTGACTTTC. Residues: CASRPRSGANVLTF.

The sample holds a few counts of this clonotype. CDR3 residues: CASSGGISLGNTIYF. Written as DNA, the CDR3 is TGTGCCAGCAGTGGGGGAATCTCTCTGGGAAACACCATATATTTT. The chain has TRBV12-3 or TRBV12-4 and TRBJ1-3, with a possible D match to TRBD1 (5 bases). CDR3 length: 15 residues. V lost 5 bases, J lost 4 bases, and 15 bases lay in between.